This note documents a single T cell receptor (beta chain) sequence. Its antigen is not known. This entry comes from a study of T cell responses to AZD1222 COVID-19 vaccine. The study's findings and limits: The reported proportion of spike-specific TCRs targeting unmutated variant regions was nearly half. Most donors were white British, females outnumbered males, and clonal diversity was possibly underestimated. Only a handful of people who got AZD1222 tested seropositive at baseline. Increases in Spike-specific TCR breadth and depth were seen after two AZD1222 doses.

This CDR3 is 12 amino acids long. From germline, CDR1 is MGHRA and CDR2 YSYEKL. Trimming pared 1 base from V and 4 bases from J, leaving 2 bases between. Clones were read by immunoSEQ multiplex PCR, and TCRdb kept only the in-frame ones, dropping some. In the table there are over 150,000 clones, roughly 90% of which are singletons. V is TRBV4-1 and J is TRBJ1-5; D unresolved. This TCR was sampled from an adult who received the AZD1222 COVID-19 vaccine. The starting material was peripheral blood, obtained 28 days after the second AZD1222 dose. The CDR3 sequence is CASSQGNQPQHF. DNA of the CDR3: TGCGCCAGCAGCCAAGGGAATCAGCCCCAGCATTTT.